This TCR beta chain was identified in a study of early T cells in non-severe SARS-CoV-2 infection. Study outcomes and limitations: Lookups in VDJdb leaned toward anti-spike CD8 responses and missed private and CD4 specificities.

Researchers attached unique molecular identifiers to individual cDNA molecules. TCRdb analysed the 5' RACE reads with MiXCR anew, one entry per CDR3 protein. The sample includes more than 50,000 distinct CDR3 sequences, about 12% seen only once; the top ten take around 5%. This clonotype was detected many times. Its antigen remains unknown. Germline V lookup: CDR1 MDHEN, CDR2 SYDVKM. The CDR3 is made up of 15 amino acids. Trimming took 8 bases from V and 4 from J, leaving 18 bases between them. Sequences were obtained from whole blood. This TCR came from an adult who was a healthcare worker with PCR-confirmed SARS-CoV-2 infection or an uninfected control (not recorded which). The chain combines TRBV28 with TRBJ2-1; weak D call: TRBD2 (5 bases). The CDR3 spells CASSRGPTLYNEQFF. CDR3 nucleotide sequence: TGTGCCAGCTCTCGGGGTCCGACCCTTTACAATGAGCAGTTCTTC.